This T cell receptor beta chain was sequenced in a study of blood T cell repertoires in COVID-19. This table comes from immunoSEQ multiplex PCR, and its TCRdb copy is limited to in-frame clones, with some not included. Here the sample spans fewer than 600,000 clones, around nine tenths being singletons. This study enrolled people aged roughly 18 to 89 from roughly 22 US geographic areas. Cohort assignment relied on participant-reported clinical history. The junction had 8 bases not matched to a gene; V was cut back by 5 bases and J by 9 bases. Germline values: CDR1 SGHRS, CDR2 YFSETQ. The CDR3 consists of 15 residues.

This receptor was identified in a woman between 35 and 50 years old who had recovered from COVID-19. Material for sequencing was PBMCs or T cells enriched from blood (not recorded which). The rearrangement links TRBV5-1 to TRBJ1-6, with TRBD1 matching over 10 bases. In nucleotides, the CDR3 is TGCGCCAGCAGTTTAGGACAGGGGGGATTTTCACCCCTCCACTTT. Its protein product is CASSLGQGGFSPLHF.